This T cell receptor beta chain derives from a study of CD8+ T cells in alopecia areata. The researchers isolated CD4+ and CD8+ T cells from PBMCs by sorting. cDNA reverse transcribed from extracted RNA served as the sequencing template. The repertoire was sequenced with immunoSEQ multiplex PCR; TCRdb's copy has only in-frame clones and lacks some. The sample lists 100,000 to 150,000 clones, approximately 49% occurring once. V was clipped by 0 bases and J by 4 bases, with 11 bases between them. The CDR3 is made up of 15 amino acids. Germline assignment: CDR1 SGHAT and CDR2 FQNNGV. The sample here was CD8+ T cells sorted from blood, taken at week 0. The TCR comes from a human donor with alopecia areata. The chain carries TRBV11-2 and TRBJ2-3; D assignment may be TRBD1 or TRBD2 (6 bases each). The CDR3 region has the DNA TGTGCCAGCAGCTTAGACGGGGGCCTCGCAGATACGCAGTATTTT. Residues: CASSLDGGLADTQYF. Combining the CDR3 with reference TRBV11-2 and TRBJ2-3 gives the whole variable domain EAGVAQSPRYKIIEKRQSVAFWCNPISGHATLYWYQQILGQGPKLLIQFQNNGVVDDSQLPKDRFSAERLKGVDSTLKIQPAKLEDSAVYLCASSLDGGLADTQYFGPGTRLTVL.